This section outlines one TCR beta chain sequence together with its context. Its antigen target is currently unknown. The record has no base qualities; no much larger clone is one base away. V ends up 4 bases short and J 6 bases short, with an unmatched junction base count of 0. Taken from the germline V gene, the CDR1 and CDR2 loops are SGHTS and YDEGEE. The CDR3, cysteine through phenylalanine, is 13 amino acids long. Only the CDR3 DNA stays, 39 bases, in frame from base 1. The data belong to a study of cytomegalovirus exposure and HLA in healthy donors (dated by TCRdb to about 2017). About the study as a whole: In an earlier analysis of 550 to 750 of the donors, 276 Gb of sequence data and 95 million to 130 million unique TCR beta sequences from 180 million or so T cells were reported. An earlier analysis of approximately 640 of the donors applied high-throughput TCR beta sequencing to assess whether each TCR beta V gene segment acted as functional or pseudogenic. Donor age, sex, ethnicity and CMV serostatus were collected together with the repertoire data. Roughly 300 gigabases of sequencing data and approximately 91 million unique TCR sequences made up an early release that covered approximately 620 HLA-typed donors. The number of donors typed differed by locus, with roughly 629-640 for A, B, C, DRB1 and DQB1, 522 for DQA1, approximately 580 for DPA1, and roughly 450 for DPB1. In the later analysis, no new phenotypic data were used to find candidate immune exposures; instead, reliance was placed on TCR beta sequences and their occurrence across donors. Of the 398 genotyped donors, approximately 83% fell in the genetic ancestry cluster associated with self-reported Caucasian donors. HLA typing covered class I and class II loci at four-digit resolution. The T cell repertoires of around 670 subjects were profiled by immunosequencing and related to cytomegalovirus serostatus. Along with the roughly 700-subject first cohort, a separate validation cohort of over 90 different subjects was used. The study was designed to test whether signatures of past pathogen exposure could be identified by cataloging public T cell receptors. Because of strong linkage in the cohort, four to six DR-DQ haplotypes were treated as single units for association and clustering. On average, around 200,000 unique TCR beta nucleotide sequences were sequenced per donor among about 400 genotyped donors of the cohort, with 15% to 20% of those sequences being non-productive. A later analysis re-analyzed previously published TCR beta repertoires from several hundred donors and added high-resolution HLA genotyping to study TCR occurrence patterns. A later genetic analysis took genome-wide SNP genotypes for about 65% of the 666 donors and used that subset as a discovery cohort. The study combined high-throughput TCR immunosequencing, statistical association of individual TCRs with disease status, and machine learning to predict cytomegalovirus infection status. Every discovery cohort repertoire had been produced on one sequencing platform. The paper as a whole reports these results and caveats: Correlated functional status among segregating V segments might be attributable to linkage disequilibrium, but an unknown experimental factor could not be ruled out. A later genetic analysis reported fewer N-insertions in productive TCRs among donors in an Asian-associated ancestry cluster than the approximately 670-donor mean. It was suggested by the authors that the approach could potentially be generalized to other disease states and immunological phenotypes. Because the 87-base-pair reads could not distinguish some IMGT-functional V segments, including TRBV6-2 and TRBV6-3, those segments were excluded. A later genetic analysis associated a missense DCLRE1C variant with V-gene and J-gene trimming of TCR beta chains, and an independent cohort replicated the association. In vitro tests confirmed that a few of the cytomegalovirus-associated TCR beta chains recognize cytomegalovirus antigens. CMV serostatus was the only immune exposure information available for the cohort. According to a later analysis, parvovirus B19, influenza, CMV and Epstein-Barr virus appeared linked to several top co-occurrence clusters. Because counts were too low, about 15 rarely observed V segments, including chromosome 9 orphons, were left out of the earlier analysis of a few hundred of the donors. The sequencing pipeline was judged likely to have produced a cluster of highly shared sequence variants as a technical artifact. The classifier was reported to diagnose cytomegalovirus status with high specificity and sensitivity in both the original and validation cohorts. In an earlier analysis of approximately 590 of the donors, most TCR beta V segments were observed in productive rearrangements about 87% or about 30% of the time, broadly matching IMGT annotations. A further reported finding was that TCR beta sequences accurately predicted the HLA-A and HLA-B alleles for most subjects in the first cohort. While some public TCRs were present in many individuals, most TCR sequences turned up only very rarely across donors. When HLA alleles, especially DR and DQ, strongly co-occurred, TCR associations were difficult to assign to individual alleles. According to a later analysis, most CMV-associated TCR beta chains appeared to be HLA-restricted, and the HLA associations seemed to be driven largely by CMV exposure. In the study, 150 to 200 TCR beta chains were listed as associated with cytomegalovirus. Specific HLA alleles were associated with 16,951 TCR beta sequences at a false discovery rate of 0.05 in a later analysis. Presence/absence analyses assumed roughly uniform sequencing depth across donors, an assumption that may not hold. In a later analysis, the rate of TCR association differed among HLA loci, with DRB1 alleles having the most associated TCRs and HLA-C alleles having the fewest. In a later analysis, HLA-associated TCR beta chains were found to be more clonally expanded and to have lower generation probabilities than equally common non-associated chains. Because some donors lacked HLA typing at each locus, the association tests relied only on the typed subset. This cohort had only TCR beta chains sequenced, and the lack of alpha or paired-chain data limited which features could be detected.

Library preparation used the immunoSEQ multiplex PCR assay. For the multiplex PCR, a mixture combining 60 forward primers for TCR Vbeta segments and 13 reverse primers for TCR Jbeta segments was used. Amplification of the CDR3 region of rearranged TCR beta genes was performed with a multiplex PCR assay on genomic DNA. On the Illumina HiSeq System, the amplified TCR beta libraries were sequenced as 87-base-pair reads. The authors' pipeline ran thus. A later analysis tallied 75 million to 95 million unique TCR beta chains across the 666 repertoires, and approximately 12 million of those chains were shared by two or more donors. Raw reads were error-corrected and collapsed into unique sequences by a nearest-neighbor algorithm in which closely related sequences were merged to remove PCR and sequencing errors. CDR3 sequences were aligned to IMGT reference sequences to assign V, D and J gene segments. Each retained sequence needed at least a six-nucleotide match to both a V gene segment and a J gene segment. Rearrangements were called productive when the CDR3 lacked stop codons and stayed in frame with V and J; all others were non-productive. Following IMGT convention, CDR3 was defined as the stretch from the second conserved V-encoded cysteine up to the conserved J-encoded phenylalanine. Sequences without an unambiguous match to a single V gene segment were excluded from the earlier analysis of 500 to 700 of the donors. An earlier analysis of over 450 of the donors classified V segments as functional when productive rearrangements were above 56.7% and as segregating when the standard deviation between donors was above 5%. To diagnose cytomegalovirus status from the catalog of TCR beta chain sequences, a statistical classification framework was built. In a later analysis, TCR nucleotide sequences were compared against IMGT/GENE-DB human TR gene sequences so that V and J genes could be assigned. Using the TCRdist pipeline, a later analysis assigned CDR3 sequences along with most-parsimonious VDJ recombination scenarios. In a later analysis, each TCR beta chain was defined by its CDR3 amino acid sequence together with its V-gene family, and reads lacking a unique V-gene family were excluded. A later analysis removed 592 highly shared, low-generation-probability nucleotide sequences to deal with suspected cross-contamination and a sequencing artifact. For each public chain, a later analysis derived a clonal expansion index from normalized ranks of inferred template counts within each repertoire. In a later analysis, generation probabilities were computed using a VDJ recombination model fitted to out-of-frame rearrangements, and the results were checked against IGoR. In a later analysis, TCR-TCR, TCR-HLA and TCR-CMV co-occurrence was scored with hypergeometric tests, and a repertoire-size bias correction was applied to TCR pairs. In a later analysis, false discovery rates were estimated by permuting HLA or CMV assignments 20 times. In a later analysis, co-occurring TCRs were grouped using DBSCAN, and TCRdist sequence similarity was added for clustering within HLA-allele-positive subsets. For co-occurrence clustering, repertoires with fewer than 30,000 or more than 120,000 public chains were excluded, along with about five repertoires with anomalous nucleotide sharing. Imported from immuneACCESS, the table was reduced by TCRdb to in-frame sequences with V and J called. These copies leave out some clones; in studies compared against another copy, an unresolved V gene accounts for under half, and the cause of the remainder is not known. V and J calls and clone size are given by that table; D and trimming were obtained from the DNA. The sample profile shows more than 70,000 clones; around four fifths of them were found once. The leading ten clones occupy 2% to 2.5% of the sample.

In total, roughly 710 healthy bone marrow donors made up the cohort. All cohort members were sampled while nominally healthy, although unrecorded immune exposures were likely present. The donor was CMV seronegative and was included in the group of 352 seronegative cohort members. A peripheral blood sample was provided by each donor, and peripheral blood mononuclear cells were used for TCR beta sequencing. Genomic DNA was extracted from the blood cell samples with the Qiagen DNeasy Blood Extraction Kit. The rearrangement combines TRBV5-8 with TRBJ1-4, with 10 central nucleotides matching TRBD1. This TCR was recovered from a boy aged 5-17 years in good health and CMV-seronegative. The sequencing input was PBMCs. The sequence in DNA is TGTGCCAGCAGCGGGACAGGGGATGAAAAACTGTTTTTT. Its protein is CASSGTGDEKLFF. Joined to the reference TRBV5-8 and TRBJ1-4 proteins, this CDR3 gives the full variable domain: EAGVTQSPTHLIKTRGQQATLRCSPISGHTSVYWYQQALGLGLQFLLWYDEGEERNRGNFPPRFSGRQFPNYSSELNVNALELEDSALYLCASSGTGDEKLFFGSGTQLSVL.